These T cell receptor beta chains were read from a single sample in a study of T cell changes during pregnancy in multiple sclerosis. Measured with immunoSEQ multiplex PCR; TCRdb has only the in-frame clones, and not every one. The table records around 34,000 clones, 90% of them present only once. The specimen was CD8+ T cells from peripheral blood mononuclear cells, collected before pregnancy. All receptors derive from a female donor with multiple sclerosis, enrolled in a pregnancy study. Each CDR3 is given with its conserved first and last residue. A D gene is named only where the DNA matches it firmly. Size values are once, few and many counts, or a class for expanded clones, and some rows have none.

clone size: .; D gene: .; J gene: TRBJ1-2; V gene: TRBV5-1; CDR3 DNA: TGCGCCAGCAGCTTGGACAGCCCCTATGGCTACACCTTC; CDR3 protein: CASSLDSPYGYTF
clone size: .; D gene: TRBD1; J gene: TRBJ2-1; V gene: TRBV19; CDR3 DNA: TGTGCCAGTAGTGGGACAGTTTACAATGAGCAGTTCTTC; CDR3 protein: CASSGTVYNEQFF
clone size: .; D gene: .; J gene: TRBJ1-3; V gene: TRBV1; CDR3 DNA: TGCACCAGCAGCCAAATCCACAGGGGGCGCGAAGGTAGTTTGGGGAACACCATATATTTT; CDR3 protein: CTSSQIHRGREGSLGNTIYF
clone size: .; D gene: TRBD1; J gene: TRBJ1-2; V gene: TRBV27; CDR3 DNA: TGTGCCAGCAGTCTACAGGGGAACTATGGCTACACCTTC; CDR3 protein: CASSLQGNYGYTF
clone size: .; D gene: TRBD1; J gene: TRBJ2-7; V gene: TRBV25-1; CDR3 DNA: TGTGCCAGCAGTGAATACACAGGGGGATCCTACGAGCAGTACTTC; CDR3 protein: CASSEYTGGSYEQYF
clone size: .; D gene: TRBD2; J gene: TRBJ2-1; V gene: TRBV4-2; CDR3 DNA: TGTGCCAGCAGCCTCTCTTTACTAGCGGGGGTGCACAATGAGCAGTTCTTC; CDR3 protein: CASSLSLLAGVHNEQFF
clone size: .; D gene: .; J gene: TRBJ1-5; V gene: TRBV6-5; CDR3 DNA: TGTGCCAGCAGTTACTCGATACCGGGGGTCAATCAGCCCCAGCATTTT; CDR3 protein: CASSYSIPGVNQPQHF
clone size: .; D gene: TRBD1; J gene: TRBJ1-5; V gene: TRBV2; CDR3 DNA: TGTGCCAGCAGGGGACAGGGCCTTAATCAGCCCCAGCATTTT; CDR3 protein: CASRGQGLNQPQHF
clone size: .; D gene: .; J gene: TRBJ1-2; V gene: TRBV19; CDR3 DNA: TGTGCCAGTAGTATAGCTCCAGGGAACTATGGCTACACCTTC; CDR3 protein: CASSIAPGNYGYTF
clone size: .; D gene: TRBD1; J gene: TRBJ1-1; V gene: TRBV6-4; CDR3 DNA: TGTGCCAGCAGTGACTCCGACAGGGTGCGGTATACTGAAGCTTTCTTT; CDR3 protein: CASSDSDRVRYTEAFF
clone size: .; D gene: .; J gene: TRBJ2-7; V gene: TRBV20-1; CDR3 DNA: TGCAGTGCTAGAGATCGGACTTGGCAGTACTTC; CDR3 protein: CSARDRTWQYF
clone size: .; D gene: .; J gene: TRBJ1-4; V gene: TRBV5-8; CDR3 DNA: TGTGCCAGCAGATCAACAGGGTGGAGTGGTGAAAAACTGTTTTTT; CDR3 protein: CASRSTGWSGEKLFF
clone size: .; D gene: .; J gene: TRBJ1-1; V gene: TRBV4-2; CDR3 DNA: TGTGCCAGCAGCCAAGAAATCGCGAGGGTGGACACTGAAGCTTTCTTT; CDR3 protein: CASSQEIARVDTEAFF
clone size: .; D gene: TRBD1; J gene: TRBJ1-1; V gene: TRBV2; CDR3 DNA: TGTGCCAGCAGTGAACGACAGGGCACTGAAGCTTTCTTT; CDR3 protein: CASSERQGTEAFF
clone size: .; D gene: .; J gene: TRBJ1-1; V gene: TRBV6-1; CDR3 DNA: TGTGCCAGCAGCCTGTCGGAGTTCACTGAAGCTTTCTTT; CDR3 protein: CASSLSEFTEAFF
clone size: .; D gene: TRBD1; J gene: TRBJ1-2; V gene: TRBV13; CDR3 DNA: TGTGCCAGCAGCCCCGTCCCAGTTAGACGGGACAGGGATCTTGCGGATGGCTACACCTTC; CDR3 protein: CASSPVPVRRDRDLADGYTF
clone size: few; D gene: TRBD1; J gene: TRBJ1-4; V gene: TRBV6-1; CDR3 DNA: TGTGCCAGCGGTCAAGGACAGGGAGGCGAAAAACTGTTTTTT; CDR3 protein: CASGQGQGGEKLFF
clone size: .; D gene: .; J gene: TRBJ1-4; V gene: TRBV2; CDR3 DNA: TGTGCCAGCGAGGTTGCCGAAAAACTGTTTTTT; CDR3 protein: CASEVAEKLFF
clone size: .; D gene: TRBD1; J gene: TRBJ2-5; V gene: TRBV27; CDR3 DNA: TGTGCCAGCAGTAAGGGACAGGTTTCAACTGAAGAGACCCAGTACTTC; CDR3 protein: CASSKGQVSTEETQYF
clone size: .; D gene: .; J gene: TRBJ2-2; V gene: TRBV27; CDR3 DNA: TGTGCCAGCGGATTGGCGGAAACGGGGAGGTCCGGGGAGCTGTTTTTT; CDR3 protein: CASGLAETGRSGELFF
clone size: once; D gene: .; J gene: TRBJ1-5; V gene: TRBV30; CDR3 DNA: TGTGCCTGGAGTCCAAAAACAGGGATTTTTGGCCAACACGATCAGCCCCAGCATTTT; CDR3 protein: CAWSPKTGIFGQHDQPQHF
clone size: .; D gene: .; J gene: TRBJ2-7; V gene: TRBV4-2; CDR3 DNA: TGTGCCAGCAGCCCCTCTCAGGGGATTTTCTACGAGCAGTACTTC; CDR3 protein: CASSPSQGIFYEQYF
clone size: .; D gene: .; J gene: TRBJ1-5; V gene: TRBV5-8; CDR3 DNA: TGTGCCAGCAGCTTCCCCACTTACAATCAGCCCCAGCATTTT; CDR3 protein: CASSFPTYNQPQHF
clone size: .; D gene: .; J gene: TRBJ1-2; V gene: TRBV5-1; CDR3 DNA: TGCGCCAGCAGTTATGACACAGGGAACTATGGCTACACCTTC; CDR3 protein: CASSYDTGNYGYTF
clone size: .; D gene: TRBD2; J gene: TRBJ2-3; V gene: TRBV7-6; CDR3 DNA: TGTGCCAGCAGCCCATACGGAGTTCCGGGACTAGCGGGAGAGTTAGCGTATTTT; CDR3 protein: CASSPYGVPGLAGELAYF
clone size: once; D gene: .; J gene: TRBJ2-6; V gene: TRBV6-4; CDR3 DNA: TGTGCCAGCAGTGACTCGACTAGGGGATTCTCTGGGGCCAACGTCCTGACTTTC; CDR3 protein: CASSDSTRGFSGANVLTF
clone size: .; D gene: .; J gene: TRBJ1-4; V gene: TRBV5-1; CDR3 DNA: TGCGCCAGCACACCTGGCAGGGGAGGGGCAACTAATGAAAAACTGTTTTTT; CDR3 protein: CASTPGRGGATNEKLFF
clone size: .; D gene: .; J gene: TRBJ1-5; V gene: TRBV7-9; CDR3 DNA: TGTGCCAGCAGCCCCCCGGGACACTATGATCAGCCCCAGCATTTT; CDR3 protein: CASSPPGHYDQPQHF
clone size: .; D gene: .; J gene: TRBJ1-1; V gene: TRBV5-3; CDR3 DNA: TGTGCCAGAAGCTTGTGGCAGAACACTGAAGCTTTCTTT; CDR3 protein: CARSLWQNTEAFF
clone size: once; D gene: TRBD1; J gene: TRBJ1-5; V gene: TRBV7-8; CDR3 DNA: TGTGCCAGCAGCTTAGGGAGCGTTTTCCGGGACAGCAACAATCAGCCCCAGCATTTT; CDR3 protein: CASSLGSVFRDSNNQPQHF
clone size: .; D gene: .; J gene: TRBJ2-5; V gene: TRBV13; CDR3 DNA: TGTGCCAGCAGTCTAAGAGGGAGGCGAGGAGAGACCCAGTACTTC; CDR3 protein: CASSLRGRRGETQYF
clone size: .; D gene: TRBD1; J gene: TRBJ2-7; V gene: TRBV29-1; CDR3 DNA: TGCAGCGTTGGTCCTGGACAGGGTAACTACGAGCAGTACTTC; CDR3 protein: CSVGPGQGNYEQYF
clone size: few; D gene: .; J gene: TRBJ2-7; V gene: TRBV19; CDR3 DNA: TGTGCCAGTAGTCTGACCCCAACAGGGTACGAGCAGTACTTC; CDR3 protein: CASSLTPTGYEQYF
clone size: .; D gene: .; J gene: TRBJ1-1; V gene: TRBV13; CDR3 DNA: TGTGCCAGCAGCTTAGGTGCGATTGAAGCTTTCTTT; CDR3 protein: CASSLGAIEAFF
clone size: .; D gene: .; J gene: TRBJ1-1; V gene: TRBV28; CDR3 DNA: TGTGCCAGCCGGTCAGGAAACACTGAAGCTTTCTTT; CDR3 protein: CASRSGNTEAFF
clone size: .; D gene: TRBD2; J gene: TRBJ2-1; V gene: TRBV28; CDR3 DNA: TGTGCCAGCAGTTTCGGGAGGGCCCTGTTCTTC; CDR3 protein: CASSFGRALFF
clone size: .; D gene: .; J gene: TRBJ2-1; V gene: TRBV13; CDR3 DNA: TGTGCCAGCAGCTTAGGGCGGAGCACCGAGCAGTTCTTC; CDR3 protein: CASSLGRSTEQFF
clone size: .; D gene: .; J gene: TRBJ1-2; V gene: TRBV7-9; CDR3 DNA: TGTGCCAGCAGCTTAGCCGTCAACTATGGCTACACCTTC; CDR3 protein: CASSLAVNYGYTF
clone size: .; D gene: TRBD1; J gene: TRBJ1-5; V gene: TRBV28; CDR3 DNA: TGTGCCAGCAGTGGGGACAGGTTCAATCAGCCCCAGCATTTT; CDR3 protein: CASSGDRFNQPQHF
clone size: .; D gene: TRBD1; J gene: TRBJ1-2; V gene: TRBV13; CDR3 DNA: TGTGCCAGCAGCCCCCGACAGGGAGGATACTATGGCTACACCTTC; CDR3 protein: CASSPRQGGYYGYTF
clone size: .; D gene: .; J gene: TRBJ1-2; V gene: TRBV7-3; CDR3 DNA: TGTGCCAGCAGCTTAAAGGCGGAAGGGGACTATGGCTACACCTTC; CDR3 protein: CASSLKAEGDYGYTF
clone size: .; D gene: TRBD1; J gene: TRBJ1-2; V gene: TRBV27; CDR3 DNA: TGTGCCAGCAGTCCCGAGACAGGGACCTATGGCTACACCTTC; CDR3 protein: CASSPETGTYGYTF
clone size: few; D gene: .; J gene: TRBJ2-7; V gene: TRBV13; CDR3 DNA: TGTGCCAGCAGCTCTAGCTCCTACGAGCAGTACTTC; CDR3 protein: CASSSSSYEQYF
clone size: .; D gene: .; J gene: TRBJ2-1; V gene: TRBV27; CDR3 DNA: TGTGCCAGCAGTCCGAGACTATCTAATGAGCAGTTCTTC; CDR3 protein: CASSPRLSNEQFF
clone size: .; D gene: TRBD1; J gene: TRBJ2-7; V gene: TRBV12-5; CDR3 DNA: TGTGCTAGTGGTTGGGACAGGTCCTACGAGCAGTACTTC; CDR3 protein: CASGWDRSYEQYF
clone size: .; D gene: .; J gene: TRBJ2-2; V gene: TRBV4-1; CDR3 DNA: TGCGCCAGCAGCCAAGGAGCAGGGCTGAACACCGGGGAGCTGTTTTTT; CDR3 protein: CASSQGAGLNTGELFF
clone size: .; D gene: TRBD2; J gene: TRBJ2-3; V gene: TRBV5-4; CDR3 DNA: TGTGCCAGCAGCTTCTGGACTAGCGGGGAGGAAGATACGCAGTATTTT; CDR3 protein: CASSFWTSGEEDTQYF
clone size: .; D gene: .; J gene: TRBJ1-2; V gene: TRBV7-2; CDR3 DNA: TGTGCCAGCAGCTTAGTCGTTTCGGAGCTTGAAACCCTTACCTATGGCTACACCTTC; CDR3 protein: CASSLVVSELETLTYGYTF
clone size: .; D gene: .; J gene: TRBJ2-7; V gene: TRBV7-2; CDR3 DNA: TGTGCCAGCAGCCCTCTCCAGGACTACGAGCAGTACTTC; CDR3 protein: CASSPLQDYEQYF
clone size: .; D gene: TRBD1; J gene: TRBJ2-2; V gene: TRBV19; CDR3 DNA: TGTGCCAGTAGGGGGAAGGACAGGGGGAACACCGGGGAGCTGTTTTTT; CDR3 protein: CASRGKDRGNTGELFF
clone size: .; D gene: .; J gene: TRBJ2-7; V gene: TRBV21-1; CDR3 DNA: TGTGCCAGCAGCAAAAGGGACAGGGAGGATGATGACCACGAGCAGTACTTC; CDR3 protein: CASSKRDREDDDHEQYF
clone size: .; D gene: TRBD1; J gene: TRBJ2-1; V gene: TRBV25-1; CDR3 DNA: TGTGCCAGCAGTGTCCGGGACAGGTTATTCTCCTACAATGAGCAGTTCTTC; CDR3 protein: CASSVRDRLFSYNEQFF
clone size: .; D gene: .; J gene: TRBJ2-5; V gene: TRBV7-2; CDR3 DNA: TGTGCCAGCAGCTCCGAAGGAGTCTTACAAGAGACCCAGTACTTC; CDR3 protein: CASSSEGVLQETQYF
clone size: .; D gene: .; J gene: TRBJ1-2; V gene: TRBV12-2; CDR3 DNA: TGTGCAAGTCGCTTCTACCTTCCTAACTATGGCTACACCTTC; CDR3 protein: CASRFYLPNYGYTF
clone size: few; D gene: TRBD2; J gene: TRBJ2-2; V gene: TRBV30; CDR3 DNA: TGTGCCTGGAGTGTCGGGACTACCAACACCGGGGAGCTGTTTTTT; CDR3 protein: CAWSVGTTNTGELFF
clone size: .; D gene: .; J gene: TRBJ2-1; V gene: TRBV11-3; CDR3 DNA: TGTGCCAGCAGCTTAGAGTCAGGTGGATACAATGAGCAGTTCTTC; CDR3 protein: CASSLESGGYNEQFF
clone size: .; D gene: TRBD1; J gene: TRBJ2-7; V gene: TRBV6-5; CDR3 DNA: TGTGCCAGCAGTTACTCCGCAGGGGGATCCTACGAGCAGTACTTC; CDR3 protein: CASSYSAGGSYEQYF
clone size: .; D gene: TRBD2; J gene: TRBJ2-5; V gene: TRBV9; CDR3 DNA: TGTGCCAGCAGCGTAAATGGACTAGCGGAAATGGGAGAGACCCAGTACTTC; CDR3 protein: CASSVNGLAEMGETQYF
clone size: .; D gene: TRBD1; J gene: TRBJ2-2; V gene: TRBV6-4; CDR3 DNA: TGTGCCAGCAGTGACAATGGACAGGGGAACACCGGGGAGCTGTTTTTT; CDR3 protein: CASSDNGQGNTGELFF